Sequencing of this T cell receptor (beta chain) was carried out in a study of cytomegalovirus exposure and HLA in healthy donors. Study-level background: HLA-typed donors contributed some 85 million unique TCRs, which were held in an early data release. Most genotyped donors, about four fifths of roughly 400, had Caucasian-associated genetic ancestry.

Of note for this clone: Its target is not known.

PCR involved 60 Vbeta and 13 Jbeta primers. The assay was immunoSEQ multiplex PCR, and TCRdb's table has in-frame clones only and misses some. Counted here are under 250,000 clones, about 80% occurring once; the ten biggest clones make up less than 8.5%. Points from the study as a whole: An analysis was carried out later, and it reportedly showed fewer N-insertions in an Asian-associated ancestry cluster than the roughly 700-donor mean. In presence/absence analyses, roughly uniform sequencing depth across donors was assumed.

Sequencing was performed on PBMCs. This clonotype originated in a woman aged 60-75 years in good health and CMV-seropositive.

The CDR3 is CASSQDQVATLSNQPQHF. The DNA for the CDR3 is TGCGCCAGCAGCCAAGATCAGGTGGCAACTTTGAGCAATCAGCCCCAGCATTTT. This chain joins TRBV4-1 and TRBJ1-5; D gene ambiguous. V lost 0 bases to trimming and J lost 1 base, with 16 bases between them. Germline V lookup: CDR1 MGHRA, CDR2 YSYEKL. There are 18 residues in the CDR3.